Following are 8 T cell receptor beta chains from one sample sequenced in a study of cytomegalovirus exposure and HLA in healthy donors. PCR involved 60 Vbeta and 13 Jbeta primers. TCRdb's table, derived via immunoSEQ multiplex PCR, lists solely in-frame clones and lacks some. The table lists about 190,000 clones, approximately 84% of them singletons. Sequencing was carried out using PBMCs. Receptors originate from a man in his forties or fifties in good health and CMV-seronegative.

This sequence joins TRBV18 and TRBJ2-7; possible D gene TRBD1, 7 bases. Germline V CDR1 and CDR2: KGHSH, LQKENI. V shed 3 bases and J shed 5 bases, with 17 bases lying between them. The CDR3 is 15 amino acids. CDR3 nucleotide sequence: TGTGCCAGCTCACCTAGACAGGGCGGGATCCACGAGCAGTACTTC. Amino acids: CASSPRQGGIHEQYF.

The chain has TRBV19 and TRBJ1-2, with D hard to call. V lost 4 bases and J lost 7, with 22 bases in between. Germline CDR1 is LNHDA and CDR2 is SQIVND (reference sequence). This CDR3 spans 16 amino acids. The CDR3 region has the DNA TGTGCCAGTAGTACCTCACTAAACCACGTTCTGGGTGGCTACACCTTC. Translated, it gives CASSTSLNHVLGGYTF.

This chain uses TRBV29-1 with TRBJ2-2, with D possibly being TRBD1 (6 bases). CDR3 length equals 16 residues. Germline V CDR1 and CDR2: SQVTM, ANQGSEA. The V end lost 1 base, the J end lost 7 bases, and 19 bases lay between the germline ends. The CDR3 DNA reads TGCAGCGTTGAAGGACCAGGGGTCTCTAGGGGCGGGGAGCTGTTTTTT. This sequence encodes CSVEGPGVSRGGELFF.

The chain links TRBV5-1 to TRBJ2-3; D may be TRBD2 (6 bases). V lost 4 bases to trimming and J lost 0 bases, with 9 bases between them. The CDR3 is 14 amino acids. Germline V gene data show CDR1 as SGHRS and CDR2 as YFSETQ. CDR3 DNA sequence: TGCGCCAGCAGCGCGGGACTGAGCACAGATACGCAGTATTTT. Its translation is CASSAGLSTDTQYF.

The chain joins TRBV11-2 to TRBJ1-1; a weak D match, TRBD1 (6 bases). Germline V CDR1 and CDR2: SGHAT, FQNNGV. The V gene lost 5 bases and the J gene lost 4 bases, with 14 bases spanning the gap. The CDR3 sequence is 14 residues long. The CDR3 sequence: CASSGDRRSTEAFF. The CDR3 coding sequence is TGTGCCAGCAGCGGTGACAGGCGCTCCACTGAAGCTTTCTTT.

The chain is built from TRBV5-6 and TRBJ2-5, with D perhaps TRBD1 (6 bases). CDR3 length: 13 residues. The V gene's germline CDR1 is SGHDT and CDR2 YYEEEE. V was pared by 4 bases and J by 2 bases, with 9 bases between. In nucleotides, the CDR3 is TGTGCCAGCAGCAAGGACAGACAAGAGACCCAGTACTTC. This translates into CASSKDRQETQYF.

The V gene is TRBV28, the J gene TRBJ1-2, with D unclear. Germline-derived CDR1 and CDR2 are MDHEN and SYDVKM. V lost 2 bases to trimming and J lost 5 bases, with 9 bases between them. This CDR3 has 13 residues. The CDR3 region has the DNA TGTGCCAGCAGTTTACAGACTGCTTATGGCTACACCTTC. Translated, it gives CASSLQTAYGYTF.

CDR3: CASSHIYEVSPLHF. CDR3 DNA: TGCGCCAGCAGCCATATATATGAGGTCTCACCCCTCCACTTT. The chain links TRBV4-1 to TRBJ1-6, with D unclear. Between the trimmed V and J ends, which lost 3 bases and 10 bases, there was a span of 13 bases. The CDR3 is 14 residues long. Germline values: CDR1 MGHRA, CDR2 YSYEKL.